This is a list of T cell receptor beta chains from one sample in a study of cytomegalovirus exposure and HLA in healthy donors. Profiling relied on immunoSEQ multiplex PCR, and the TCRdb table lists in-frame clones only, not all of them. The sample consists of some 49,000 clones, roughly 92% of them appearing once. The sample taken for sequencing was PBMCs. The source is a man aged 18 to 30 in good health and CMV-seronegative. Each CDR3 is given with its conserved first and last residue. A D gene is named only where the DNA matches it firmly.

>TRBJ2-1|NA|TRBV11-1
CASSQGISYNEQFF
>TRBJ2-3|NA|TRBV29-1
CSVEMWQGSLSTDTQYF
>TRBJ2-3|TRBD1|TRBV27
CASIVRGGEDTQYF
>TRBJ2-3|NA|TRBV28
CASSSGRSTDTQYF
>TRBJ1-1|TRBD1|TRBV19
CASTLNRGSEAFF
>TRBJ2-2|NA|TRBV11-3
CASSLSEGQNTGELFF
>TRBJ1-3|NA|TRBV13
CASSFRDNSGNTIYF
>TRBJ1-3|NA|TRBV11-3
CASSLAGYGTRNTIYF
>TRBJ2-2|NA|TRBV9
CASRGGANTGELFF
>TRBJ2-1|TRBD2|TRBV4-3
CASSQVASGYNEQFF
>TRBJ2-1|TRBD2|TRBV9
CASSVTTGTSGRPSSYNEQFF
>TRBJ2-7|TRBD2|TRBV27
CASSQRGVTYEQYF
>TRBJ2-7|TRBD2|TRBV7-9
CASSPPSGFSYEQYF
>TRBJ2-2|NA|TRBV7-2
CASSLAGAGTGELFF
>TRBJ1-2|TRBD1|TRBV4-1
CASSQPGQIYGYTF
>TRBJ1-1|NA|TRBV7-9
CASSSNGDWTEAFF
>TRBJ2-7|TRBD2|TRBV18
CASSPMSLREGEQYF
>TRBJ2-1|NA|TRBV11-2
CASSPSLAKNEQFF
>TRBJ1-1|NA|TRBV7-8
CASSLVRERNTEAFF
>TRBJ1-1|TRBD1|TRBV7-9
CASSGQGANTEAFF
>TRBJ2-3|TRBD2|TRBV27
CASSSSGLAGERDTQYF
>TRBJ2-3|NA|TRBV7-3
CASSLSRAATDTQYF
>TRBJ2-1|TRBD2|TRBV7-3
CASSLVPGGPYNEQFF
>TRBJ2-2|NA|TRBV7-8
CASNPHLEGELFF
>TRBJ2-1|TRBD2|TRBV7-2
CASSPRLAGYNEQFF
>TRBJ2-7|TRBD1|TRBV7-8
CASSQGTGGAYEQYF
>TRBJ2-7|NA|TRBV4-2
CASSQDRGSSSYEQYF
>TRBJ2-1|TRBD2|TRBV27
CASSKGTSGISYNEQFF
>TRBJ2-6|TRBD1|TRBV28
CASSGGDRGSGANVLTF
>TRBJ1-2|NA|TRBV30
CAWKQNYGYTF
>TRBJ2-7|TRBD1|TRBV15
CATASGTGAYEQYF
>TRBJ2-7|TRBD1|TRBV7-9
CASTDRVNEQYF
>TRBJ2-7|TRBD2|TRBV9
CASSPGLAGEDEQYF
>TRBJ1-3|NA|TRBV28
CASSLPGVIYF
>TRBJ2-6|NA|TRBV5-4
CASSLAGAGANVLTF
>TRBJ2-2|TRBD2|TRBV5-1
CASSFTSGAGELFF
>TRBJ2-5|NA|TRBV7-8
CASSRGGAGEETQYF
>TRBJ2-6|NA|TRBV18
CASSLNTGTEGANVLTF
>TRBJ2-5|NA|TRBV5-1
CASSLIAGTSETQYF
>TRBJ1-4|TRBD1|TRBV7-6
CASSPSTGGASREKLFF
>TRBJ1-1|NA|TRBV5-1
CASSVKGHTEAFF
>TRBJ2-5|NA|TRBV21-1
CASSPRQTREETQYF
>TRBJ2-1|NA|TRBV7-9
CASSRDFAYNEQFF
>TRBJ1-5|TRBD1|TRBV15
CATSRVGQGIGEPQHF
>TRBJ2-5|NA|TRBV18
CASSPAQVQETQYF
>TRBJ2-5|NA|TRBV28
CASSLMGAAETQYF
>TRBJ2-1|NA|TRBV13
CASSLPGSYNEQFF
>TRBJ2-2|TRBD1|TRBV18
CASSPGTGGAYTGELFF
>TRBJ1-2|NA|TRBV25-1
CASSESGSVNYGYTF
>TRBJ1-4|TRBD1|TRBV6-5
CASSSQGTEKLFF